Each of the 7 T cell receptor beta chains below was sequenced from the same sample in a study of blood T cell repertoires in COVID-19. Produced via immunoSEQ multiplex PCR; TCRdb's table is partial and in-frame only. Among tens of thousands of clones, 90% were seen once, and the ten largest hold roughly 0.53%. Sequenced sample: peripheral blood. These receptors all come from a man aged 50-60 years with COVID-19, enrolled during active disease.

This chain uses TRBV21-1 with TRBJ2-5; the table calls TRBD2, which could not be checked here. TRBV21-1 is a recognized pseudogene. This CDR3 region has 16 residues. For the CDR3, the DNA is TGTGCCAGCAGCACCCGCAAGCACGGCCTAGGAGAGACCCAGTACTTC. This gives the protein CASSTRKHGLGETQYF.

The genes are TRBV7-2 and TRBJ2-7; 11 bases match TRBD2. The germline V gene has CDR1 SGHTA and CDR2 FQGNSA. The ends lost 4 bases at V and 3 bases at J; junction bases unmatched: 5. The CDR3 spans 15 residues. CDR3 protein: CASSSGTSGIYEQYF. Written as DNA, the CDR3 is TGTGCCAGCAGCTCCGGGACTAGCGGAATCTACGAGCAGTACTTC.

The chain employs TRBV5-4 and TRBJ1-3; D may be TRBD1 (5 bases). Trimming left V 6 bases short and J 4 bases short, with 20 bases between. Germline loops: CDR1 SGHNT, CDR2 YYREEE (reference sequence). There are 16 residues in the CDR3. The CDR3 loop reads CASTTSGLGEGNTIYF. The CDR3, as DNA: TGTGCCAGCACCACCTCTGGGTTAGGGGAAGGAAACACCATATATTTT.

The chain recombines TRBV3-1 (or the pseudogene TRBV3-2) with TRBJ1-3; D gene uncertain. Trimming cost V 1 base and J 7 bases, with 8 bases left between them. Germline loops: CDR1 LGHDT, CDR2 YNNKEL (reference sequence). The CDR3 has 13 amino acids. CDR3 bases: TGTGCCAGCAGCCAAGTCCTGTCCAACACCATATATTTT. Its protein is CASSQVLSNTIYF.

This clone was recorded once. V gene TRBV29-1 combines with J gene TRBJ2-5, with 8 bases identical to TRBD2. V lost 6 bases, J lost 7 bases, and 13 bases stayed unmatched. The CDR3 spans 14 residues. The germline gives CDR1 SQVTM, CDR2 ANQGSEA. The CDR3, as DNA: TGCAGCGTGTGGACTAGCCCATCGGAGGGGACCCAGTACTTC. Amino acid sequence: CSVWTSPSEGTQYF. Combining the CDR3 with reference TRBV29-1 and TRBJ2-5 gives the whole variable domain SAVISQKPSRDICQRGTSLTIQCQVDSQVTMMFWYRQQPGQSLTLIATANQGSEATYESGFVIDKFPISRPNLTFSTLTVSNMSPEDSSIYLCSVWTSPSEGTQYFGPGTRLLVL.

This clone was found once. This rearrangement joins TRBV11-2 to TRBJ1-1; D ambiguous. From germline, CDR1 is SGHAT and CDR2 FQNNGV. The CDR3 loop spans 11 amino acids. Deletions cut 5 bases from V and 6 bases from J, with 7 bases between. DNA for the CDR3: TGTGCCAGCAGCCCCGTCGCTGAAGCTTTCTTT. Protein product: CASSPVAEAFF.

The chain has TRBV11-1 and TRBJ2-7; tentative D call: TRBD1 (5 bases). The CDR3 loop spans 15 amino acids. V shed 1 base and J shed 3 bases, with 13 bases lying between them. The germline V gene has CDR1 SGHAT and CDR2 FQDESV (reference sequence). CDR3 in amino acids: CASSLDRQNDYEQYF. The CDR3 bases are TGTGCCAGCAGCTTAGACCGACAGAATGACTACGAGCAGTACTTC.